The 32 T cell receptor beta chains below come from one sample, sequenced in a study of vaccination and CD4 T cells after COVID-19. Sequencing of DNA taken from cultured CD4+ T cells relied on the Oncomine TCR Beta short-read assay. TCRdb processed the PCR reads anew with MiXCR; each CDR3 protein has one entry. Among around 7,100 distinct CDR3 sequences, 40% to 50% were seen once, and the ten largest hold around two fifths. Treatment of the sample: roughly 10-day PBMC culture with coronavirus spike peptide pools or control peptides (ViraFEST assay). Gathered ahead of the COVID-19 pandemic (2011-2018) were the CD4+ T cells of the unexposed donor. These receptors' targets are unknown. The specimen was CD4+ T cells from blood, cultured in vitro. These TCRs come from a human donor in good health.

This chain links TRBV28 with TRBJ1-2; D not resolved. The CDR3 contains 13 residues. The germline gives CDR1 MDHEN, CDR2 SYDVKM. The V gene lost 4 bases and the J gene lost 7 bases, with 13 bases spanning the gap. The CDR3 sequence is CASSYSQGIGYTF. The CDR3, as DNA: TGTGCCAGCAGTTACTCGCAAGGGATTGGCTACACCTTC.

The chain employs TRBV5-6 and TRBJ1-2; TRBD1 aligns across 7 bases. With V trimmed by 5 bases and J by 8 bases, 18 bases remained unmatched. CDR3 length: 16 residues. Per the germline V gene, CDR1 is SGHDT and CDR2 is YYEEEE. CDR3: CASSPRQNRQGRGYTF. In DNA, the CDR3 is TGTGCCAGCAGTCCTAGACAAAATCGACAGGGTAGGGGCTACACCTTC.

There are a few counts of this clonotype. The DNA of the CDR3 is TGCAGTGCTAGAGGGGGAAGCGGCTACACCTTC. It is translated as CSARGGSGYTF. The chain couples TRBV20-1 to TRBJ1-2; no clear D gene. The CDR3 length is 11 residues. The V end lost 1 base, the J end lost 8 bases, and 8 bases lay between the germline ends. Germline loops: CDR1 DFQATT, CDR2 SNEGSKA (reference sequence).

The chain joins TRBV7-8 to TRBJ1-6, with 9 positions matching TRBD1. The CDR3 has 16 amino acids. Trimming at V came to 3 bases and at J to 7 bases, leaving 7 bases not matched to a gene. From germline, CDR1 is SGHVS and CDR2 FQNEAQ. The CDR3 sequence is CASSFHRGLGNSPLHF. CDR3 nucleotide sequence: TGTGCCAGCAGCTTTCACAGGGGGCTCGGGAATTCACCCCTCCACTTT. Using reference TRBV7-8 and TRBJ1-6 for the parts outside the CDR3, the full variable domain is GAGVSQSPRYKVAKRGQDVALRCDPISGHVSLFWYQQALGQGPEFLTYFQNEAQLDKSGLPSDRFFAERPEGSVSTLKIQRTQQEDSAVYLCASSFHRGLGNSPLHFGNGTRLTVT.

The chain recombines TRBV4-3 with TRBJ1-2, with D perhaps TRBD1 (5 bases). Trimming left V 4 bases short and J 3 bases short, with 15 bases between. Germline assignment: CDR1 LGHNA and CDR2 YSLEER. CDR3 size: 15 residues. CDR3 nucleotide sequence: TGCGCCAGCAGCCGGGACGGAGTTGGTCACTATGGCTACACCTTC. Translation gives CASSRDGVGHYGYTF.

V gene TRBV20-1 combines with J gene TRBJ1-6; no reliable D call. Germline loops: CDR1 DFQATT, CDR2 SNEGSKA (reference sequence). Deletions cut 3 bases from V and 7 bases from J, with 13 bases between. This CDR3 has 14 amino acids. The CDR3 bases are TGCAGTGCTAGTGGTGAAGGAGGCAATTCACCCCTCCACTTT. It yields the protein CSASGEGGNSPLHF.

The genes are TRBV6-2 or TRBV6-3 and TRBJ2-5; 7 bases match TRBD1. Per the germline V gene, CDR1 is MNHEY and CDR2 is SVGEGT. The V and J ends lost 6 bases and 1 base, in that order; junction bases with no gene match: 11. This CDR3 contains 16 residues. This CDR3 is CASRHLGQAIQETQYF. CDR3 nucleotides: TGTGCCAGCAGGCACTTAGGACAGGCGATCCAAGAGACCCAGTACTTC.

This chain joins TRBV5-1 and TRBJ2-7; 13 bases map to TRBD2. This CDR3 has 14 amino acids. Trimming at V came to 5 bases and at J to 3 bases, leaving 2 bases not matched to a gene. CDR1 is SGHRS and CDR2 is YFSETQ in the germline V gene. The CDR3 coding sequence is TGCGCCAGCAGTCGGACTAGCGGGGGCTACGAGCAGTACTTC. This codes for CASSRTSGGYEQYF.

This clonotype was seen more than once but under ten times. The gene calls are TRBV6-1 and TRBJ2-3, with 9 nucleotides matching TRBD2. CDR3 length equals 17 residues. V lost 3 bases, J lost 4 bases, and 11 bases stayed unmatched. Germline V gene lookup returns CDR1 MNHNS and CDR2 SASEGT. DNA for the CDR3: TGTGCCAGCAGTGATGAGGTTGGCGGGAGGGGGCCAGATACGCAGTATTTT. Translating gives CASSDEVGGRGPDTQYF.

The rearrangement joins TRBV20-1 to TRBJ2-3; 9 bases align to TRBD2. The CDR3 consists of 16 residues. V shed 3 bases, J shed 2 bases, and the junction held 9 bases outside the gene matches. The germline CDR1 and CDR2 sequences are DFQATT and SNEGSKA (reference sequence). CDR3 coding DNA: TGCAGTGCTAGTTTCGGAGCGGGAGGCTACACAGATACGCAGTATTTT. This sequence encodes CSASFGAGGYTDTQYF.

This sequence joins TRBV20-1 and TRBJ2-5; TRBD2 agrees at 8 bases. The CDR3 has 14 residues. Per germline, CDR1 DFQATT and CDR2 SNEGSKA (reference sequence). J gave up 1 base and V 6 bases, and 7 bases lay outside the gene matches. The CDR3 sequence: CSATIAGSQETQYF. The CDR3 DNA sequence: TGCAGTGCCACCATAGCGGGGTCCCAAGAGACCCAGTACTTC.

The chain combines TRBV29-1 with TRBJ2-3, with D unresolved. This CDR3 spans 12 amino acids. Germline V lookup: CDR1 SQVTM, CDR2 ANQGSEA. With 4 bases removed from V and 4 bases from J, the gap between germline ends came to 9 bases. The CDR3 sequence is CSVADGSDTQYF. The CDR3 nucleotides read TGCAGCGTTGCGGACGGGTCAGATACGCAGTATTTT.

The chain links TRBV6-2 or TRBV6-3 to TRBJ2-7; D gene unclear. The CDR3 has 15 residues. Trimming took 0 bases from V and 0 from J, leaving 9 bases between them. Germline V gives CDR1 MNHEY, CDR2 SVGEGT. In nucleotides, the CDR3 is TGTGCCAGCAGTTACTCTATGGCAGACTCCTACGAGCAGTACTTC. Its protein product is CASSYSMADSYEQYF.

The rearrangement joins TRBV6-4 to TRBJ2-6; D gene ambiguous. Germline V CDR1 and CDR2: MRHNA, SNTAGT. V lost 5 bases to trimming and J lost 0 bases, with 5 bases between them. This CDR3 region has 14 residues. The CDR3 spells CASSRVSGANVLTF. The DNA for the CDR3 is TGTGCCAGCAGTAGGGTCTCTGGGGCCAACGTCCTGACTTTC.

This chain uses TRBV18 with TRBJ2-3; D uncertain. Trimming took 6 bases from V and 6 from J, leaving 7 bases between them. CDR1 and CDR2 (germline): KGHSH, LQKENI. The CDR3 extends over 11 amino acids. CDR3 sequence reads: CASSPLDTQYF. The CDR3 nucleotides are TGTGCCAGCTCTCCCCTGGATACGCAGTATTTT.

The sample holds one count of this clonotype. This chain joins TRBV19 and TRBJ1-1, with TRBD1 as a possible D gene (5 bases). V lost 6 bases, J lost 3 bases, and 11 bases lay in between. CDR1 LNHDA and CDR2 SQIVND come from the germline V gene (reference sequence). The CDR3 loop spans 13 amino acids. The CDR3 loop is CASSRQRDTEAFF. The CDR3 nucleotides read TGTGCCAGTAGCCGACAGCGAGACACTGAAGCTTTCTTT.

The J gene is TRBJ1-2, the V gene TRBV12-3 or TRBV12-4; the D gene is possibly TRBD1 (5 bases). This CDR3 spans 13 amino acids. The ends were cut back, 2 bases at V and 4 bases at J, with 8 bases in the middle. CDR3 DNA: TGTGCCAGCAGTTTATTGGGGGGCTATGGCTACACCTTC. This codes for CASSLLGGYGYTF.

The J gene is TRBJ2-5, the V gene TRBV27; TRBD2 matches at 7 bases. The CDR3 runs 13 residues. With V trimmed by 4 bases and J by 6 bases, 5 bases remained unmatched. The germline gives CDR1 MNHEY, CDR2 SMNVEV (reference sequence). The CDR3 sequence: CASSSEGGKTQYF. The CDR3 nucleotides are TGTGCCAGCAGTTCAGAGGGAGGGAAGACCCAGTACTTC.

The J gene is TRBJ2-7, the V gene TRBV12-3 or TRBV12-4; 10 bases are shared with TRBD1. This CDR3 comprises 15 residues. Trimming removed 2 bases from V and 7 bases from J; junction bases left unmatched: 8. The CDR3 loop is CASSLRGTGAHEQYF. CDR3 sequence (DNA): TGTGCCAGCAGTTTACGTGGGACAGGGGCACATGAGCAGTACTTC.

The chain uses TRBV6-1 and TRBJ1-5; D is unclear. Germline values: CDR1 MNHNS, CDR2 SASEGT. Between the trimmed V and J ends, which lost 4 bases and 2 bases, there was a span of 6 bases. This CDR3 is 13 amino acids long. The CDR3, as DNA: TGTGCCAGCAGTGTGCAGGGCAATCAGCCCCAGCATTTT. Its translation is CASSVQGNQPQHF.

This clonotype was counted only a few times. The rearrangement joins TRBV20-1 to TRBJ1-2; D remains ambiguous. V was shortened by 3 bases and J by 5 bases, with 16 bases between the two germline ends. CDR3 length: 14 amino acids. The germline CDR1 and CDR2 sequences are DFQATT and SNEGSKA (reference sequence). Here the CDR3 reads CSARSDGSIYGYTF. As DNA, the CDR3 is TGCAGTGCTAGGAGCGACGGGTCGATTTATGGCTACACCTTC.

The chain carries TRBV7-8 and TRBJ1-6; D is unclear. The V gene's germline CDR1 is SGHVS and CDR2 FQNEAQ. This CDR3 contains 15 residues. V gave up 1 base and J gave up 3 bases, with 7 bases separating them. The CDR3 DNA reads as TGTGCCAGCAGCTTAGTGGGGATCTATAATTCACCCCTCCACTTT. It yields the protein CASSLVGIYNSPLHF.

This clonotype was counted between two and nine times. The genes are TRBV2 and TRBJ1-2; TRBD1 is a possible D gene (6 bases). The CDR3 has 14 amino acids. Germline V lookup: CDR1 SNHLY, CDR2 FYNNEI. With 6 bases removed from V and 2 bases from J, the gap between germline ends came to 13 bases. CDR3 in amino acids: CASRGGGRNYGYTF. The DNA for the CDR3 is TGTGCCAGCAGGGGGGGGGGCAGGAACTATGGCTACACCTTC.

This CDR3 is CASSFEATNEKLFF. The CDR3 DNA sequence: TGTGCCAGCAGCTTCGAAGCAACTAATGAAAAACTGTTTTTT. The chain recombines TRBV7-6 with TRBJ1-4; D unclear. The germline V and J ends were trimmed by 3 bases and 0 bases, with 5 bases remaining between them. The CDR3 sequence is 14 residues long. Germline V CDR1 and CDR2: SGHVS, FNYEAQ. Filled out from reference TRBV7-6 and TRBJ1-4, the complete variable domain reads GAGVSQSPRYKVTKRGQDVALRCDPISGHVSLYWYRQALGQGPEFLTYFNYEAQQDKSGLPNDRFSAERPEGSISTLTIQRTEQRDSAMYRCASSFEATNEKLFFGSGTQLSVL.

This chain uses TRBV6-1 with TRBJ2-2, with D unclear. The V end was cut by 6 bases, the J end by 0 bases, with 5 bases between. Germline V gene data show CDR1 as MNHNS and CDR2 as SASEGT. This CDR3 comprises 13 residues. The CDR3, as DNA: TGTGCCAGCAGGGCCCCGAACACCGGGGAGCTGTTTTTT. This gives the protein CASRAPNTGELFF.

This clonotype has a handful of counts. The chain is built from TRBV12-3 or TRBV12-4 and TRBJ1-2, with D maybe TRBD1 (5 bases). The CDR3 extends over 14 amino acids. V was pared by 5 bases and J by 4 bases, with 14 bases between. Written as DNA, the CDR3 is TGTGCCAGCAGTAATCCCGGGACGCTCTATGGCTACACCTTC. Its translation is CASSNPGTLYGYTF.

The J gene is TRBJ2-5, the V gene TRBV30, with TRBD2 identical over 11 bases. The germline CDR1 and CDR2 sequences are GTSNPN and SVGIG (reference sequence). V trimming: 1 base; J trimming: 2 bases; junction bases outside the gene matches: 15. CDR3 length equals 19 residues. The CDR3 DNA reads TGTGCCTGGAGTGGATACCCGTTTAGCGGGAGGGCCCAGCAAGAGACCCAGTACTTC. It codes for CAWSGYPFSGRAQQETQYF. The full variable domain, rest sourced from reference TRBV30 and TRBJ2-5, is SQTIHQWPATLVQPVGSPLSLECTVEGTSNPNLYWYRQAAGRGLQLLFYSVGIGQISSEVPQNLSASRPQDRQFILSSKKLLLSDSGFYLCAWSGYPFSGRAQQETQYFGPGTRLLVL.

The rearrangement uses TRBV6-1 and TRBJ1-6; a weak D match, TRBD1 (6 bases). V gave up 6 bases and J gave up 7 bases, with 16 bases separating them. The length of the CDR3 is 15 residues. Germline V lookup: CDR1 MNHNS, CDR2 SASEGT. CDR3 residues: CASRLPGTQNSPLHF. The CDR3 bases are TGTGCCAGCAGACTACCCGGGACACAGAATTCACCCCTCCACTTT.

This rearrangement joins TRBV12-3 or TRBV12-4 to TRBJ1-2; D gene ambiguous. V was shortened by 3 bases and J by 9 bases, with 14 bases between the two germline ends. The CDR3 is made up of 13 amino acids. CDR3 sequence: CASSLAGSRSYTF. The CDR3 DNA is TGTGCCAGCAGTTTGGCGGGGAGTAGGAGCTACACCTTC.

J is TRBJ2-7 and V is TRBV28; no clear D. V lost 6 bases and J 0 bases, leaving 18 bases between the germline ends. There are 16 residues in the CDR3. From germline, CDR1 is MDHEN and CDR2 SYDVKM. The CDR3 is CASRGKRRISSYEQYF. CDR3 bases: TGTGCCAGCAGGGGCAAACGACGGATTAGCTCCTACGAGCAGTACTTC.

The chain recombines TRBV1 with TRBJ2-7; TRBD1 is the table's D call, not checked against the DNA. TRBV1 is tagged as a pseudogene. This CDR3 has 15 amino acids. The CDR3 here is CTSSLVGDRAYEQYF. DNA of the CDR3: TGCACCAGCAGCCTAGTCGGAGACAGAGCCTACGAGCAGTACTTC.

V gene TRBV20-1 combines with J gene TRBJ1-6; D gene unclear. CDR3 size: 14 residues. CDR1 is DFQATT, CDR2 SNEGSKA, per germline (reference sequence). V was clipped by 6 bases and J by 10 bases, with 19 bases between them. CDR3 loop: CSAIPTGFDSPLHF. Written as DNA, the CDR3 is TGCAGTGCCATCCCAACCGGATTCGACTCACCCCTCCACTTT.